This T cell receptor (beta chain) was documented in a study of type 1 regulatory T cells. Study summary: An in vitro protocol generated T-allo10, a Tr1-enriched, alloantigen-specific CD4 T cell product.

On this clonotype: The antigen remains undetermined.

TCRdb ran MiXCR on the reads and lists one entry per CDR3 protein. Found here are about 74,000 distinct CDR3 sequences, 63% of them singletons; the top ten hold less than 8.5%. The graft donor-derived T-allo10 cells reportedly recognize host alloantigens, are anergic, and suppress alloantigen-specifically. J lost 4 bases, V lost 3 bases, and 7 bases had no gene match. Germline V gene data show CDR1 as LGHNA and CDR2 as YSLEER. This CDR3 is built from 17 residues. The receptor was derived from a human donor in good health. Source material: cultured T cells, either the whole culture or a sorted T cell fraction (not recorded which). The subset was: Tr1-enriched cell product generated in vitro against host alloantigens. The chain links TRBV4-3 to TRBJ2-6; 9 nucleotides align to TRBD1. The CDR3 DNA reads as TGCGCCAGCAGCCAGAAACAGGGGGCGTCCGGGGCCAACGTCCTGACTTTC. This sequence encodes CASSQKQGASGANVLTF.